This T cell receptor beta chain is from a study of blood T cell repertoires in COVID-19. Study information: Italy, Spain and the United States were the sources of the convalescent and acute COVID-19 samples. PBMCs, B-cell-depleted T cells, or T cells provided the cDNA or gDNA that made up the material.

Seattle-derived patients entered the study during active infection and were followed longitudinally. The CDR3 covers 13 residues. Germline trimming cut 5 bases from V and 5 bases from J; bases unmatched to any gene: 3. From germline, CDR1 is LNHDA and CDR2 SQIVND (reference sequence). Authors' methods: Amplification of reference gene primers provided the estimated nucleated cell counts. Using immunoSEQ multiplex PCR, the repertoire was profiled, and TCRdb retains in-frame clones only, with some absent. V and J calls and clone size follow that table, whereas D and trimming were derived from the DNA. The profile shows roughly 100,000 clones, 70% to 90% of them singletons.

The chain joins TRBV19 to TRBJ1-5; 7 nucleotides match TRBD1. Source material: peripheral blood. The TCR was taken from a human donor with COVID-19, enrolled during active disease. The donor label of this sample is uncertain. The CDR3 protein is CASSGTVYQPQHF. CDR3 nucleotide sequence: TGTGCCAGTAGTGGGACAGTGTATCAGCCCCAGCATTTT.